This TCR beta chain was captured by sequencing in a study of CD8 T cells in Susac syndrome. Trimming pared 5 bases from V and 8 bases from J, leaving 18 bases between. The CDR3 length is 14 residues. Germline V gene sequence: CDR1 SGHDN, CDR2 FVKESK. Random hexamers primed reverse transcription of about 0.45 to 1 ug RNA. TCRdb processed the immunoSEQ multiplex PCR reads anew with MiXCR; each CDR3 protein has one entry. Altogether around 100,000 distinct CDR3 sequences are present, 95% being singletons, with the ten largest covering 0.3%. The gene calls are TRBV14 and TRBJ1-2; no reliable D call. This receptor was taken from a human donor with Susac syndrome. The source material was CD8+ T cells from PBMCs. CDR3 DNA: TGTGCCAGCAGCATCTCTCCGGCAACTATGGGCTACACCTTC. Its protein product is CASSISPATMGYTF.